The clone carrying this T cell receptor beta chain was seen only once. This sample was taken from a study of T cells in Graves' hyperthyroidism and ophthalmopathy. From RNA transcripts, TCR beta CDR3 regions were amplified. HTBI primers drove first-round RT-PCR of the TCR CDR3. One entry per CDR3 protein, called by TCRdb with MiXCR from the multiplex PCR reads. The sample has under 200,000 distinct CDR3 sequences; around 8.9% are singletons. The CDR3 has 15 residues. The germline V and J ends were trimmed by 0 bases and 5 bases, with 12 bases remaining between them. The germline gives CDR1 SGDLS, CDR2 YYNGEE.

This chain links TRBV9 with TRBJ2-1; D possibly corresponds to TRBD2 (6 bases). The receptor was isolated from a woman under 30 with Graves' hyperthyroidism that later progressed to Graves' ophthalmopathy. Sequencing was performed on blood. CDR3 coding DNA: TGTGCCAGCAGCGTAGGACTAGAGGTCCACAATGAGCAGTTCTTC. Its translation is CASSVGLEVHNEQFF.